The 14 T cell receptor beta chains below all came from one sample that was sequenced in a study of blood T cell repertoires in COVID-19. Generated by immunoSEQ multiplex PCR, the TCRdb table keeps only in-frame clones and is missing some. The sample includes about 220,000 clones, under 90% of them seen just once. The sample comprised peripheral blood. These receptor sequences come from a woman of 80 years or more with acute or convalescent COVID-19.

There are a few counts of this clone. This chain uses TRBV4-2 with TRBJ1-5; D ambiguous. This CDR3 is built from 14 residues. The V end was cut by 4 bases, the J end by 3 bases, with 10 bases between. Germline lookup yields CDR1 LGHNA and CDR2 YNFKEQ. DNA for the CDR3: TGTGCCAGCAGCCGGGAGGACCTCAATCAGCCCCAGCATTTT. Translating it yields CASSREDLNQPQHF.

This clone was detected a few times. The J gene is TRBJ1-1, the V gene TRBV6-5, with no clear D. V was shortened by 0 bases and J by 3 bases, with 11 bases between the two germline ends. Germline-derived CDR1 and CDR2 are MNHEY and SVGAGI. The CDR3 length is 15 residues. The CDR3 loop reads CASSYSTSGDTEAFF. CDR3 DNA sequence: TGTGCCAGCAGTTACTCGACTTCCGGGGACACTGAAGCTTTCTTT.

CDR3 DNA sequence: TGTGCCAGCTCTCTGGGACAGGCCACAGATACGCAGTATTTT. It translates to CASSLGQATDTQYF. The chain carries TRBV18 and TRBJ2-3; TRBD1 aligns across 8 bases. V gave up 6 bases and J gave up 2 bases; unmatched junction bases: 4. This CDR3 contains 14 residues. From germline, CDR1 is KGHSH and CDR2 LQKENI.

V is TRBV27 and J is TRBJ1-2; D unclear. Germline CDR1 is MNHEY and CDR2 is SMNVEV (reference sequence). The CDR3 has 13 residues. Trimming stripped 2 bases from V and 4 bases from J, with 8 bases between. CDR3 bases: TGTGCCAGCAGTTTACTACGGAGCTATGGCTACACCTTC. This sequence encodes CASSLLRSYGYTF.

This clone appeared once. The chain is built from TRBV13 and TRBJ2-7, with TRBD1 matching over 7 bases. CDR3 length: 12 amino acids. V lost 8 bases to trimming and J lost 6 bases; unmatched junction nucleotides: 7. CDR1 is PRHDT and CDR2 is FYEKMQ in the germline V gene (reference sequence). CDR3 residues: CASRKGAAEQYF. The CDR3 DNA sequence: TGTGCCAGCCGGAAGGGGGCGGCCGAGCAGTACTTC.

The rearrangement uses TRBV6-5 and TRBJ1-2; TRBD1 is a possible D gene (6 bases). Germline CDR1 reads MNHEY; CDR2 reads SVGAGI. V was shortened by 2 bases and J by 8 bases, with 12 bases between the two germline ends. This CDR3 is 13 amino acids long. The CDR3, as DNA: TGTGCCAGCAGTTACCTCGGGGGGCAAGGCTACACCTTC. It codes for CASSYLGGQGYTF.

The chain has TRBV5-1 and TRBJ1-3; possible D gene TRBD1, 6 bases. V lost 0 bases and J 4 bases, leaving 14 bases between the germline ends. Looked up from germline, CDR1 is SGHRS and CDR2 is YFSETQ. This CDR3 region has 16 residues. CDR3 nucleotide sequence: TGCGCCAGCAGCTTGGCTCCGGGACAAGCAGGAAACACCATATATTTT. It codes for CASSLAPGQAGNTIYF.

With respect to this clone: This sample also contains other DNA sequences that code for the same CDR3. CDR3 nucleotide sequence: TGTGCCAGCAGTCCCCTTGCGAACACCGGGGAGCTGTTTTTT. This encodes CASSPLANTGELFF. The chain uses TRBV3-1 (or the pseudogene TRBV3-2) and TRBJ2-2; no reliable D call. CDR1 and CDR2 from the germline V gene are LGHDT and YNNKEL (reference sequence). This CDR3 spans 14 amino acids. V lost 6 bases to trimming and J lost 0 bases, with 8 bases between them.

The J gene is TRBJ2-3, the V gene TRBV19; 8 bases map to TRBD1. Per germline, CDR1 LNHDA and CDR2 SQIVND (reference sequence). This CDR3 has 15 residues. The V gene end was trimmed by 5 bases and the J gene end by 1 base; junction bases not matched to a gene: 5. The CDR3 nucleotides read TGTGCCAGTAGTGCGACAGGGGTGGGCACAGATACGCAGTATTTT. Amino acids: CASSATGVGTDTQYF.

CDR3 nucleotide sequence: TGTGCCAGCAGCGAGGCGGGGGGGCCGAGAAATGAGCAGTTCTTC. Protein: CASSEAGGPRNEQFF. The V call is TRBV9, the J call TRBJ2-1; 9 bases are shared with TRBD2. V shed 3 bases and J 7 bases; nucleotides not matched to a gene: 8. This CDR3 comprises 15 residues. Germline loops: CDR1 SGDLS, CDR2 YYNGEE. Supplemented by reference TRBV9 and TRBJ2-1, the full variable domain reads DSGVTQTPKHLITATGQRVTLRCSPRSGDLSVYWYQQSLDQGLQFLIQYYNGEERAKGNILERFSAQQFPDLHSELNLSSLELGDSALYFCASSEAGGPRNEQFFGPGTRLTVL.

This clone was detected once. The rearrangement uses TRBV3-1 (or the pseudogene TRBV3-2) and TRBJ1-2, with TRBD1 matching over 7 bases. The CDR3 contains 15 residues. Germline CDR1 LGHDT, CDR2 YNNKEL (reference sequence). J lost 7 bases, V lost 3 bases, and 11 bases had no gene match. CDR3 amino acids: CASSQATGSRGGYTF. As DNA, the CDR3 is TGTGCCAGCAGCCAGGCGACAGGGTCACGGGGTGGCTACACCTTC.

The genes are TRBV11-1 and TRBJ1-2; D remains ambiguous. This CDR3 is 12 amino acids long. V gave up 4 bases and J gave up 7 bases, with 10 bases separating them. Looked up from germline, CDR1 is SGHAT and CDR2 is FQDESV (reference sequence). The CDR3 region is CASSSEGFGYTF. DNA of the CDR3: TGTGCCAGCAGCTCTGAGGGTTTTGGCTACACCTTC.

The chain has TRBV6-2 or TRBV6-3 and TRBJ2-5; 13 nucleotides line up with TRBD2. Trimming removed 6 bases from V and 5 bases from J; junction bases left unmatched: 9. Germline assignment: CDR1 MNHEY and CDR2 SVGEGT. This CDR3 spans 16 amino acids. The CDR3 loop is CASSSPTSGGRETQYF. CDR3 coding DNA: TGTGCCAGCAGCTCGCCGACTAGCGGGGGGAGGGAGACCCAGTACTTC.

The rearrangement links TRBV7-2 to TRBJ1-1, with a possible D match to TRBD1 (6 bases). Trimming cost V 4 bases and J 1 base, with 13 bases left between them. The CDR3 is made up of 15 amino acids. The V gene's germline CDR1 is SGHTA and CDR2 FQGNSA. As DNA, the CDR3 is TGTGCCAGCAGCTCCCTATGGACAGCGAACACTGAAGCTTTCTTT. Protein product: CASSSLWTANTEAFF.